The source of this T cell receptor (beta chain) is a study of beta chain features in type 1 diabetes. Study-wide context: Examined across all samples were roughly 100 million sorted cells. Study-wide results and limits: Sequencing from cDNA could over-represent high-TCR-expressing cells. A greater similarity of naive, central memory and Treg TCRB repertoires was seen among patients than among healthy donors.

On this clone: Its antigen remains unknown.

This CDR3 comprises 15 residues. Losses at the gene ends were 7 bases for V and 3 bases for J; bases not matched to a gene: 8. Germline V CDR1 and CDR2: MNHNS, SASEGT. Of the isolated RNA, all was reverse transcribed, and so the sequenced material was expressed TCRB transcripts. Using immunoSEQ multiplex PCR, the repertoire was profiled, and TCRdb retains in-frame clones only, with some absent. The table lists 860,000 or so clones, roughly 15% of them singletons. Material for sequencing was naive CD4+ T cells from blood. The TCR comes from a young woman in good health. V gene TRBV6-1 combines with J gene TRBJ1-5; 8 nucleotides agree with TRBD1. The CDR3 DNA reads TGTGCCAGCATTCAGGGGGCTTCGGTCAATCAGCCCCAGCATTTT. As protein: CASIQGASVNQPQHF.